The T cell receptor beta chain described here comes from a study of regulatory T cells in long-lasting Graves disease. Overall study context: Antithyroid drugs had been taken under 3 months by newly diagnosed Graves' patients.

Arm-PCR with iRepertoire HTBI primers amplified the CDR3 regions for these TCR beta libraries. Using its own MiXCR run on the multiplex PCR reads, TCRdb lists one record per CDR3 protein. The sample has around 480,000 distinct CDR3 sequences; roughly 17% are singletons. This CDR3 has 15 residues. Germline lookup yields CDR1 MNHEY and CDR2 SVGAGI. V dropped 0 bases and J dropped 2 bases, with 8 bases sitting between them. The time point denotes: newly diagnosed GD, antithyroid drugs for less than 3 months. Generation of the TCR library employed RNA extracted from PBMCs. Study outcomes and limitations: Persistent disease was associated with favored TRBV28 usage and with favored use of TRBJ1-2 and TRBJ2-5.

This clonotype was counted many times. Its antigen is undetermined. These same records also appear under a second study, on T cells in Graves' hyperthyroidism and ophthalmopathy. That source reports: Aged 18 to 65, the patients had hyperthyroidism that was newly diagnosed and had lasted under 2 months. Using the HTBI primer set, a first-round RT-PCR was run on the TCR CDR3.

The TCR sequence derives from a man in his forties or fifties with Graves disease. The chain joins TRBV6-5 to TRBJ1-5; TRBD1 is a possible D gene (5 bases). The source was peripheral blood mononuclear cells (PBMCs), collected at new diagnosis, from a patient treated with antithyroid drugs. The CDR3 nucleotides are TGTGCCAGCAGTTACTCGGGACTGGGCAATCAGCCCCAGCATTTT. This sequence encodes CASSYSGLGNQPQHF.